The 2 T cell receptor beta chains listed next were all sequenced from one sample in a study of cytomegalovirus exposure and HLA in healthy donors. Only in-frame clones appear in the TCRdb table, and some are missing; sequencing was by immunoSEQ multiplex PCR. The table has a few hundred thousand clones, around 88% seen once. Sequenced: PBMCs. The receptors derive from a young woman in good health and CMV-seronegative.

This clone was found once. The chain carries TRBV9 and TRBJ1-1; D remains unclear. Germline assignment: CDR1 SGDLS and CDR2 YYNGEE. CDR3 length: 13 residues. Trimming left V 2 bases short and J 6 bases short, with 11 bases between. The CDR3 nucleotides read TGTGCCAGCAGCGTGGCTCTTAAAGCTGAAGCTTTCTTT. It is translated as CASSVALKAEAFF.

In its sample, this clone was seen a few times. The V call is TRBV6-1, the J call TRBJ2-1, with 10 bases matching TRBD2. Unmatched junction bases numbered 14, after V lost 10 bases and J lost 8 bases. The CDR3 is made up of 15 amino acids. Germline V gene data show CDR1 as MNHNS and CDR2 as SASEGT. Here the CDR3 DNA reads TGTGCCACTGAAGGGCTAGCGGGAGCGTTGGATGAGCAGTTCTTC. This codes for CATEGLAGALDEQFF.